A single sample gave rise to the 32 T cell receptor beta chains below, sequenced in a study of blood T cell repertoires in COVID-19. The assay was immunoSEQ multiplex PCR, and TCRdb's table has in-frame clones only and misses some. Seen here are 450,000 or so clones, roughly 90% observed once, and the top ten hold 0.8% to 1%. The sequencing sample was made of peripheral blood. The receptors derive from a man younger than 35 with COVID-19, enrolled during active disease.

The gene calls are TRBV7-6 and TRBJ1-2; D may be TRBD1 (5 bases). Trimming removed 4 bases at V and 8 bases at J, with 14 bases between. Germline V gene data show CDR1 as SGHVS and CDR2 as FNYEAQ. CDR3 length equals 13 residues. For the CDR3, the DNA is TGTGCCAGCAGCTCCCCCCGGGGGGGAGGCTACACCTTC. Translating it yields CASSSPRGGGYTF.

V usage is TRBV6-6 and J usage is TRBJ1-5, with D uncertain. The CDR3 extends over 16 amino acids. In germline, CDR1 is MNHNY, CDR2 SVGAGI (reference sequence). V lost 4 bases and J lost 1, with 14 bases in between. CDR3 loop: CASSSVESGSNQPQHF. The CDR3 region has the DNA TGTGCCAGCAGTTCTGTCGAGTCGGGAAGCAATCAGCCCCAGCATTTT.

The V call is TRBV3-1 (or the pseudogene TRBV3-2), the J call TRBJ1-2; TRBD1 agrees at 7 bases. This CDR3 spans 15 amino acids. Germline values: CDR1 LGHDT, CDR2 YNNKEL (reference sequence). The junction had 4 bases not matched to a gene; V was cut back by 1 base and J by 2 bases. CDR3: CASSQASGGNYGYTF. The CDR3 DNA reads as TGTGCCAGCAGCCAAGCTTCAGGGGGGAACTATGGCTACACCTTC.

V usage is TRBV5-5 and J usage is TRBJ2-1, with 8 bases fitting TRBD2. CDR3 size: 16 residues. J was trimmed by 2 bases and V by 2 bases; bases with no gene match: 6. Germline V CDR1 and CDR2: SGHKS, YYEKEE (reference sequence). The DNA for the CDR3 is TGTGCCAGCAGCTTCAGCGGGAGTGGGGCCTACAATGAGCAGTTCTTC. Translated, it gives CASSFSGSGAYNEQFF.

The gene calls are TRBV27 and TRBJ2-2; D is perhaps TRBD2 (5 bases). The CDR3 loop spans 14 amino acids. CDR1 is MNHEY, CDR2 SMNVEV, per germline (reference sequence). Trimming cost V 8 bases and J 2 bases, with 12 bases left between them. CDR3 DNA sequence: TGTGCCAGCCGGGAAGAATCCAACACCGGGGAGCTGTTTTTT. Translating gives CASREESNTGELFF.

A note on this clone: This same CDR3 is encoded by further DNA sequences in the sample. The chain employs TRBV6-5 and TRBJ2-2; D is unresolved. Per germline, CDR1 MNHEY and CDR2 SVGAGI. This CDR3 comprises 12 residues. V gave up 5 bases and J gave up 6 bases, with 7 bases separating them. The CDR3 sequence is CASSRGAGELFF. The CDR3 nucleotides read TGTGCCAGCAGTAGAGGAGCCGGGGAGCTGTTTTTT.

The chain has TRBV10-2 and TRBJ1-1, with TRBD1 as a possible D gene (5 bases). Germline CDR1 reads WSHSY; CDR2 reads SAAADI. V was clipped by 4 bases and J by 6 bases, with 15 bases between them. The CDR3 has 14 residues. The CDR3 nucleotides are TGCGCCAGCAGTGGCTCGGGGGGTACTGCTGAAGCTTTCTTT. Translation: CASSGSGGTAEAFF.

The DNA for the CDR3 is TGTGCCAGCAGTTTATGGGGGGTTGGGGCCAACGTCCTGACTTTC. This encodes CASSLWGVGANVLTF. The rearrangement uses TRBV27 and TRBJ2-6, with TRBD2 as a possible D gene (6 bases). V was shortened by 1 base and J by 3 bases, with 7 bases between the two germline ends. CDR3 length: 15 amino acids. The germline V gene encodes CDR1 MNHEY and CDR2 SMNVEV (reference sequence).

The CDR3 DNA follows: TGTGCTAGTGGTTTGGGTTATGATACGCAGTATTTT. It translates to CASGLGYDTQYF. The gene calls are TRBV12-5 and TRBJ2-3; D is ambiguous. Trimming shortened V by 1 base and J by 6 bases, and 5 bases separated the two germline ends. The CDR3 sequence is 12 residues long. Germline V gene sequence: CDR1 LGHNT, CDR2 FRNRAP. Full variable domain (remainder filled in from reference TRBV12-5 and TRBJ2-3): DARVTQTPRHKVTEMGQEVTMRCQPILGHNTVFWYRQTMMQGLELLAYFRNRAPLDDSGMPKDRFSAEMPDATLATLKIQPSEPRDSAVYFCASGLGYDTQYFGPGTRLTVL.

With regard to this clone: Different DNA sequences within this sample yield the same CDR3. The chain carries TRBV11-2 and TRBJ2-7, with 7 positions matching TRBD1. From germline, CDR1 is SGHAT and CDR2 FQNNGV. The CDR3 covers 13 residues. V was pared by 3 bases and J by 2 bases, with 1 base of the junction left unmatched. The chain's CDR3 is CASSFTGAYEQYF. CDR3 sequence (DNA): TGTGCCAGCAGCTTTACAGGGGCCTACGAGCAGTACTTC.

This chain uses TRBV5-1 with TRBJ1-3; TRBD1 aligns across 8 bases. The CDR3 contains 18 residues. The trim removed 3 bases at V and 0 bases at J, leaving 11 bases unmatched. The germline V gene encodes CDR1 SGHRS and CDR2 YFSETQ. CDR3 loop: CASSYYSGTGISGNTIYF. Written as DNA, the CDR3 is TGCGCCAGCAGCTACTACTCCGGGACAGGCATCTCTGGAAACACCATATATTTT.

V gene TRBV12-3 or TRBV12-4 combines with J gene TRBJ2-2; D unresolved. There are 12 residues in the CDR3. V dropped 7 bases and J dropped 4 bases, with 7 bases sitting between them. The CDR3 DNA follows: TGTGCCAGCAACTTCGGCACCGGGGAGCTGTTTTTT. It is translated as CASNFGTGELFF.

The chain couples TRBV9 to TRBJ2-3; D gene ambiguous. Germline V gene lookup returns CDR1 SGDLS and CDR2 YYNGEE. The CDR3 totals 16 residues. Trimming cost V 4 bases and J 0 bases, with 15 bases left between them. The CDR3 bases are TGTGCCAGCAGCCCCCGTTCGAGATCTAGCACAGATACGCAGTATTTT. Translated, it gives CASSPRSRSSTDTQYF.

The rearrangement links TRBV9 to TRBJ1-4; 10 bases are a match to TRBD1. Germline CDR1 is SGDLS and CDR2 is YYNGEE. Trimming removed 3 bases from V and 7 bases from J; junction bases left unmatched: 3. The CDR3 has 14 residues. The CDR3 DNA sequence: TGTGCCAGCAGCGCCCGGGACAGGGGTGAAAAACTGTTTTTT. Amino acid sequence: CASSARDRGEKLFF.

The chain uses TRBV2 and TRBJ1-1; D remains ambiguous. The ends were cut back, 2 bases at V and 1 base at J, with 5 bases in the middle. The CDR3 is 13 amino acids. Germline lookup yields CDR1 SNHLY and CDR2 FYNNEI. CDR3 nucleotides: TGTGCCAGCAGTGAACGACAGAACACTGAAGCTTTCTTT. Translating gives CASSERQNTEAFF.

The rearrangement joins TRBV6-6 to TRBJ1-2, with TRBD1 identical over 8 bases. Germline V CDR1 and CDR2: MNHNY, SVGAGI (reference sequence). J lost 7 bases, V lost 5 bases, and 24 bases had no gene match. This CDR3 comprises 19 residues. The CDR3 bases are TGTGCCAGCAGTCCGCACCAAATACGGCCAGGGGGCGGAGATCCTGGCTACACCTTC. Translation: CASSPHQIRPGGGDPGYTF.

The chain uses TRBV3-1 (or the pseudogene TRBV3-2) and TRBJ2-2; the D gene is possibly TRBD2 (6 bases). With 1 base removed from V and 5 bases from J, the gap between germline ends came to 11 bases. This CDR3 has 15 residues. Per germline, CDR1 LGHDT and CDR2 YNNKEL (reference sequence). The CDR3 DNA follows: TGTGCCAGCAGCCAAGGGACGGCGGGGACCGGGGAGCTGTTTTTT. Protein: CASSQGTAGTGELFF.

V gene TRBV5-6 combines with J gene TRBJ1-1, with no clear D. Germline loops: CDR1 SGHDT, CDR2 YYEEEE. V was clipped by 2 bases and J by 4 bases, with 15 bases between them. The CDR3 is 15 amino acids. This CDR3 is CASSFYQGTGTEAFF. CDR3 DNA sequence: TGTGCCAGCAGCTTTTATCAAGGCACGGGCACTGAAGCTTTCTTT.

This chain connects TRBV4-1 to TRBJ1-5; unclear D gene. The length of the CDR3 is 15 residues. V gave up 0 bases and J gave up 0 bases, with 6 bases separating them. Germline CDR1 MGHRA, CDR2 YSYEKL. The CDR3 nucleotides read TGCGCCAGCAGCCAAGATATCCCTAGCAATCAGCCCCAGCATTTT. It codes for CASSQDIPSNQPQHF.

The CDR3 is CASSPRVNEQYF. The CDR3 nucleotides are TGTGCCAGCAGCCCGAGGGTCAACGAGCAGTACTTC. The chain has TRBV3-1 (or the pseudogene TRBV3-2) and TRBJ2-7; a weak D match, TRBD2 (5 bases). V was cut by 4 bases and J by 5 bases, with 9 bases left in between. The CDR3 has 12 residues. Looked up from germline, CDR1 is LGHDT and CDR2 is YNNKEL (reference sequence).

The V call is TRBV5-1, the J call TRBJ2-7, with 11 bases fitting TRBD2. Germline V gene sequence: CDR1 SGHRS, CDR2 YFSETQ. This CDR3 is 16 amino acids long. Unmatched junction bases numbered 7, after V lost 4 bases and J lost 1 base. The CDR3: CASSKGLAGGSYEQYF. CDR3 sequence (DNA): TGCGCCAGCAGCAAGGGGCTAGCGGGGGGTTCCTACGAGCAGTACTTC.

The chain is built from TRBV11-2 and TRBJ1-4, with D tentatively TRBD1 (6 bases). The germline gives CDR1 SGHAT, CDR2 FQNNGV. The CDR3 loop spans 19 amino acids. Deletions cut 1 base from V and 5 bases from J, with 23 bases between. CDR3 DNA sequence: TGTGCCAGCAGCTTAGCTCCGGGACAAAGGGCCGGGGTGAATGAAAAACTGTTTTTT. Its protein product is CASSLAPGQRAGVNEKLFF.

This chain connects TRBV6-2 or TRBV6-3 to TRBJ2-5; 8 bases agree with TRBD2. Germline V gene sequence: CDR1 MNHEY, CDR2 SVGEGT. The CDR3 loop spans 14 amino acids. J gave up 1 base and V 5 bases, and 3 bases lay outside the gene matches. The CDR3 DNA follows: TGTGCCAGCAGTCAACTAGCGGTCCAAGAGACCCAGTACTTC. It is translated as CASSQLAVQETQYF.

A few counts support this clone. V is TRBV6-5 and J is TRBJ1-2; 9 positions agree with TRBD1. In germline, CDR1 is MNHEY, CDR2 SVGAGI. The CDR3 runs 15 residues. With 6 bases clipped from V and 8 bases from J, the junction kept 13 bases outside the gene matches. Here the CDR3 reads CASSYDRGSYGGYTF. CDR3 DNA sequence: TGTGCCAGCAGCTATGACAGGGGGTCCTACGGGGGCTACACCTTC.

This clone was recorded only once. This chain connects TRBV29-1 to TRBJ1-5, with D unresolved. V dropped 6 bases and J dropped 0 bases, with 9 bases sitting between them. The CDR3 runs 13 residues. Germline V gene data show CDR1 as SQVTM and CDR2 as ANQGSEA. The CDR3: CSVLERSNQPQHF. In DNA form, the CDR3 reads TGCAGCGTCCTTGAGCGTAGCAATCAGCCCCAGCATTTT.

The V and J genes are TRBV4-2 and TRBJ2-6; weak D call: TRBD1 (6 bases). V lost 5 bases to trimming and J lost 0 bases, with 20 bases between them. The CDR3 has 19 residues. Per germline, CDR1 LGHNA and CDR2 YNFKEQ. CDR3 nucleotide sequence: TGTGCCAGCAGCAGATCGACAGGACTTAGTCTCTCTGGGGCCAACGTCCTGACTTTC. It encodes CASSRSTGLSLSGANVLTF.

The chain joins TRBV3-1 (or the pseudogene TRBV3-2) to TRBJ2-5; TRBD2 matches at 8 bases. The CDR3 sequence is 19 residues long. Losses at the gene ends were 1 base for V and 5 bases for J; bases not matched to a gene: 18. Per the germline V gene, CDR1 is LGHDT and CDR2 is YNNKEL (reference sequence). CDR3 sequence: CASSQGSVRSAGAGETQYF. DNA of the CDR3: TGTGCCAGCAGCCAAGGATCGGTGAGATCAGCGGGAGCCGGGGAGACCCAGTACTTC.

The chain couples TRBV2 to TRBJ2-1; D gene unclear. The germline gives CDR1 SNHLY, CDR2 FYNNEI. CDR3 size: 12 residues. V shed 11 bases and J shed 0 bases, with 8 bases lying between them. The CDR3 DNA is TGTGCCGGTCGTAGCTCCTACAATGAGCAGTTCTTC. Its protein is CAGRSSYNEQFF.

V and J are TRBV5-1 and TRBJ1-5, with TRBD1 matching over 8 bases. Germline CDR1 SGHRS, CDR2 YFSETQ. The ends lost 0 bases at V and 2 bases at J; junction bases unmatched: 1. This CDR3 is built from 15 residues. This CDR3 reads CASSLAGQGNQPQHF. CDR3 DNA: TGCGCCAGCAGCTTGGCGGGACAGGGCAATCAGCCCCAGCATTTT. Full variable domain (remainder filled in from reference TRBV5-1 and TRBJ1-5): KAGVTQTPRYLIKTRGQQVTLSCSPISGHRSVSWYQQTPGQGLQFLFEYFSETQRNKGNFPGRFSGRQFSNSRSEMNVSTLELGDSALYLCASSLAGQGNQPQHFGDGTRLSIL.

This clone was picked up one time. The chain recombines TRBV27 with TRBJ2-3; D ambiguous. Germline V gives CDR1 MNHEY, CDR2 SMNVEV (reference sequence). CDR3 length: 13 residues. Deletions cut 6 bases from V and 0 bases from J, with 7 bases between. CDR3 region: CASSHMSTDTQYF. CDR3 DNA sequence: TGTGCCAGCAGCCACATGAGCACAGATACGCAGTATTTT.

This clone was detected only once. The chain carries TRBV15 and TRBJ1-5; the D is unclear. The CDR3 loop spans 14 amino acids. Germline CDR1 reads LNHNV; CDR2 reads YYDKDF (reference sequence). Trimming stripped 2 bases from V and 0 bases from J, with 5 bases between. CDR3 bases: TGTGCCACCAGCAGACAGTATAGCAATCAGCCCCAGCATTTT. Its translation is CATSRQYSNQPQHF.

This chain uses TRBV3-1 (or the pseudogene TRBV3-2) with TRBJ2-1; 8 bases are a match to TRBD1. V shed 5 bases, J shed 1 base, and the junction held 4 bases outside the gene matches. CDR3 length: 15 amino acids. Per germline, CDR1 LGHDT and CDR2 YNNKEL (reference sequence). This CDR3 is CASSKTGVSYNEQFF. The CDR3 nucleotides are TGTGCCAGCAGCAAGACAGGGGTTTCCTACAATGAGCAGTTCTTC.